A single sample is the source of the 22 T cell receptor beta chains below, sequenced in a study of T-cell memory formation after mild COVID-19. TCRdb itself ran the 5' RACE reads through MiXCR, one entry per CDR3 protein. The table lists roughly 500,000 distinct CDR3 sequences, over 20% of them singletons. Sequenced input: PBMCs or a T cell subset sorted from them (not recorded which). The receptor source for this set is an adult woman who had mild COVID-19 (a few samples of this study predate the infection). Cell type and time point are not known.

The chain is built from TRBV3-1 and TRBJ2-2; D is undetermined. V lost 0 bases and J 3 bases, leaving 2 bases between the germline ends. Germline loops: CDR1 LGHDT, CDR2 YNNKEL (reference sequence). The CDR3 is 13 amino acids. CDR3 loop: CASSQDHTGELFF. The CDR3 DNA sequence: TGTGCCAGCAGCCAAGATCACACCGGGGAGCTGTTTTTT.

This clonotype was seen a few times. The chain has TRBV5-1 and TRBJ2-1; weak D call: TRBD1 (6 bases). Germline V gene data show CDR1 as SGHRS and CDR2 as YFSETQ. The CDR3 loop spans 15 amino acids. V gave up 5 bases and J gave up 0 bases, with 12 bases separating them. The CDR3 protein is CASRTQGSSYNEQFF. The DNA of the CDR3 is TGCGCCAGCAGAACACAGGGCAGCTCCTACAATGAGCAGTTCTTC. The whole variable domain, remainder taken from reference TRBV5-1 and TRBJ2-1, is KAGVTQTPRYLIKTRGQQVTLSCSPISGHRSVSWYQQTPGQGLQFLFEYFSETQRNKGNFPGRFSGRQFSNSRSEMNVSTLELGDSALYLCASRTQGSSYNEQFFGPGTRLTVL.

This rearrangement joins TRBV4-3 to TRBJ2-1; 10 bases are shared with TRBD2. This CDR3 spans 15 amino acids. With V trimmed by 0 bases and J by 9 bases, 5 bases remained unmatched. Germline values: CDR1 LGHNA, CDR2 YSLEER. The DNA of the CDR3 is TGCGCCAGCAGCCAAGATGTGTCTAGCGGGAGTGAGCAGTTCTTC. Amino acid sequence: CASSQDVSSGSEQFF.

This rearrangement joins TRBV30 to TRBJ2-3; D not certain. In germline, CDR1 is GTSNPN, CDR2 SVGIG (reference sequence). V was cut by 0 bases and J by 2 bases, with 6 bases left in between. The CDR3 sequence is 13 residues long. CDR3 DNA: TGTGCCTGGAGTGTACAGCTCACAGATACGCAGTATTTT. Its translation: CAWSVQLTDTQYF.

The genes are TRBV7-2 and TRBJ1-6, with D possibly being TRBD1 (5 bases). V lost 5 bases and J lost 9, with 20 bases in between. The CDR3 length is 16 residues. Germline-derived CDR1 and CDR2 are SGHTA and FQGNSA. CDR3 residues: CASSLNQGGLTSPLHF. The CDR3 nucleotides are TGTGCCAGCAGCCTAAACCAGGGAGGTTTGACTTCACCCCTCCACTTT.

This rearrangement joins TRBV11-2 to TRBJ2-3; no clear D. Germline V gene data show CDR1 as SGHAT and CDR2 as FQNNGV. The length of the CDR3 is 15 residues. The V gene lost 3 bases and the J gene lost 2 bases, with 12 bases spanning the gap. The CDR3 DNA is TGTGCCAGCAGCTTCGCCGGACCGTCCACAGATACGCAGTATTTT. The encoded protein is CASSFAGPSTDTQYF.

As for this clonotype: At one of its ends the junction is not consistent with the germline gene, which may arise from a read error. This sequence joins TRBV10-3 and TRBJ2-7; TRBD1 matches at 8 bases. The germline V gene has CDR1 ENHRY and CDR2 SYGVKD. CDR3 size: 11 residues. The CDR3 coding sequence is TGTGCCCTCAGTGACACAGGGGGGAAGTACTTC. Its protein is CALSDTGGKYF.

This clonotype showed up just a few times. The V gene is TRBV11-3, the J gene TRBJ2-5; a possible D gene is TRBD2 (5 bases). CDR1 and CDR2 from the germline V gene are SGHNT and YENEEA. The CDR3 is 13 residues long. The ends were cut back, 4 bases at V and 9 bases at J, with 15 bases in the middle. The chain's CDR3 is CASSSLTDGAQYF. CDR3 nucleotide sequence: TGTGCCAGCAGCTCTCTCACGGACGGGGCCCAGTACTTC.

This clonotype was seen only a few times. CDR3 sequence reads: CASSLGLAGSEQYF. DNA for the CDR3: TGTGCCAGCAGCTTGGGACTAGCGGGGAGCGAGCAGTACTTC. The chain carries TRBV7-2 and TRBJ2-7; 13 bases fit TRBD2. The trim removed 3 bases at V and 6 bases at J, leaving 2 bases unmatched. CDR1 is SGHTA, CDR2 FQGNSA, per germline. The CDR3 runs to 14 residues.

The V and J genes are TRBV7-9 and TRBJ2-7; D possibly corresponds to TRBD1 (6 bases). V lost 0 bases, J lost 2 bases, and 14 bases lay in between. The CDR3 spans 16 residues. Germline V CDR1 and CDR2: SEHNR, FQNEAQ (reference sequence). CDR3 loop: CASSLALGGSTYEQYF. DNA for the CDR3: TGTGCCAGCAGCTTAGCCTTAGGGGGTAGCACCTACGAGCAGTACTTC.

This clonotype was seen more than once but under ten times. V and J are TRBV6-5 and TRBJ2-5, with D tentatively TRBD1 or TRBD2 (5 bases each). This CDR3 spans 13 amino acids. Germline values: CDR1 MNHEY, CDR2 SVGAGI. Between the trimmed V and J ends, which lost 0 bases and 5 bases, there was a span of 7 bases. The CDR3 reads CASSYSEGETQYF. The CDR3 region has the DNA TGTGCCAGCAGTTACTCCGAGGGGGAGACCCAGTACTTC.

V is TRBV19 and J is TRBJ2-5; D possibly corresponds to TRBD2 (5 bases). This CDR3 region has 15 residues. From germline, CDR1 is LNHDA and CDR2 SQIVND (reference sequence). V was trimmed by 5 bases and J by 5 bases, leaving 18 bases between them. In nucleotides, the CDR3 is TGTGCCAGTAGTTCCGAGGGTCGGGCAGCGGAGACCCAGTACTTC. It is translated as CASSSEGRAAETQYF.

The chain has TRBV5-4 and TRBJ2-5; 7 nucleotides align to TRBD2. From germline, CDR1 is SGHNT and CDR2 YYREEE (reference sequence). Losses at the gene ends were 0 bases for V and 2 bases for J; bases not matched to a gene: 4. The CDR3 sequence is 15 residues long. The CDR3 region is CASSLASGVQETQYF. Written as DNA, the CDR3 is TGTGCCAGCAGCTTGGCCAGCGGGGTACAAGAGACCCAGTACTTC.

In its sample, this clonotype was seen many times. The DNA for the CDR3 is TGTGCCAGCAAGGGACTAGCGGGAGGCGAGCAGTTCTTC. It encodes CASKGLAGGEQFF. The chain links TRBV3-1 to TRBJ2-1, with TRBD2 identical over 15 bases. Germline V gene data show CDR1 as LGHDT and CDR2 as YNNKEL (reference sequence). The CDR3 length is 13 residues. The junction had 2 bases not matched to a gene; V was cut back by 7 bases and J by 10 bases.

This clonotype was detected only a few times. The chain carries TRBV27 and TRBJ1-2, with D uncertain. Germline values: CDR1 MNHEY, CDR2 SMNVEV (reference sequence). The CDR3 loop spans 17 amino acids. V lost 5 bases, J lost 0 bases, and 19 bases lay in between. In DNA form, the CDR3 reads TGTGCCAGCAGTCCGCAGCTCGGGAACAAGGCTAACTATGGCTACACCTTC. It encodes CASSPQLGNKANYGYTF.

This rearrangement joins TRBV5-4 to TRBJ1-1; 8 positions match TRBD1. From germline, CDR1 is SGHNT and CDR2 YYREEE (reference sequence). The V segment lost 3 bases and the J segment 6 bases; nucleotides outside the gene matches: 7. This CDR3 spans 14 amino acids. CDR3 in DNA: TGTGCCAGCAGCTGGCCAGACAGGGGCCCTGAAGCTTTCTTT. It specifies CASSWPDRGPEAFF.

This clonotype turned up a few times. The chain recombines TRBV7-2 with TRBJ2-5, with 11 bases that match TRBD2. In germline, CDR1 is SGHTA, CDR2 FQGNSA. V shed 3 bases, J shed 5 bases, and the junction held 5 bases outside the gene matches. This CDR3 has 15 amino acids. The CDR3 is CASSFQLAGVETQYF. Here the CDR3 DNA reads TGTGCCAGCAGCTTTCAACTAGCGGGGGTGGAGACCCAGTACTTC.

The V call is TRBV6-2 or TRBV6-3, the J call TRBJ1-2; D gene unclear. V was clipped by 7 bases and J by 8 bases, with 17 bases between them. CDR1 MNHEY and CDR2 SVGEGT come from the germline V gene. There are 13 residues in the CDR3. CDR3 protein: CASKSPGNMGYTF. The CDR3 DNA reads as TGTGCCAGCAAATCTCCCGGCAATATGGGCTACACCTTC.

This clonotype came up a few times. The CDR3, as DNA: TGCGCCAGCAGTCGGGGGGGGGTCTCCTACAATGAGCAGTTCTTC. Translated, it gives CASSRGGVSYNEQFF. The rearrangement links TRBV4-1 to TRBJ2-1; 8 bases agree with TRBD2. V lost 6 bases and J lost 0; bases outside the gene matches: 4. This CDR3 is 15 amino acids long. Germline loops: CDR1 MGHRA, CDR2 YSYEKL.

The rearrangement joins TRBV11-1 to TRBJ1-1; D remains unclear. CDR1 SGHAT and CDR2 FQDESV come from the germline V gene (reference sequence). The V and J ends lost 5 bases and 1 base respectively, with 8 bases between them. The CDR3 is made up of 13 amino acids. DNA of the CDR3: TGTGCCAGCAGCCGCCAACAGAACACTGAAGCTTTCTTT. The encoded protein is CASSRQQNTEAFF.

V is TRBV5-1 and J is TRBJ1-1; maybe TRBD1 (5 bases). There are 16 residues in the CDR3. The germline CDR1 and CDR2 sequences are SGHRS and YFSETQ. The V and J ends lost 2 bases and 0 bases respectively, with 14 bases between them. In DNA form, the CDR3 reads TGCGCCAGCAGCTTTGAGGACGGGACCCTGAACACTGAAGCTTTCTTT. Translating gives CASSFEDGTLNTEAFF. Filled out from reference TRBV5-1 and TRBJ1-1, the complete variable domain reads KAGVTQTPRYLIKTRGQQVTLSCSPISGHRSVSWYQQTPGQGLQFLFEYFSETQRNKGNFPGRFSGRQFSNSRSEMNVSTLELGDSALYLCASSFEDGTLNTEAFFGQGTRLTVV.

This clonotype was counted only a few times. The V call is TRBV5-1, the J call TRBJ2-4; TRBD1 matches 7 bases. J was trimmed by 0 bases and V by 4 bases; bases with no gene match: 10. Germline V gene lookup returns CDR1 SGHRS and CDR2 YFSETQ. CDR3 size: 17 residues. Here the CDR3 DNA reads TGCGCCAGCAGCGTGTCCCGGGACAGATTAGCCAAAAACATTCAGTACTTC. Residues: CASSVSRDRLAKNIQYF.